This T cell receptor (beta chain) was sequenced during a study of blood T cells in healthy people across ages. The overall study: About one barcoded beta molecule per two T cells was the capture yield of template switching.

A minimum of 7 million PBMCs was isolated per sample. Trimming stripped 4 bases from V and 5 bases from J, with 10 bases between. Germline loops: CDR1 SGHDT, CDR2 YYEEEE. This CDR3 region has 13 residues. A J-beta primer mix and a sample-barcoded 5' primer were used in a second PCR of roughly 6 to 12 cycles. A tag from a template-switch adaptor with 12 random nucleotides marked each cDNA molecule. One entry per CDR3 protein results from TCRdb running MiXCR on the 5' RACE reads. The sample carries over 1.5 million distinct CDR3 sequences, 49% recorded once. V is TRBV5-6 and J is TRBJ2-1; D perhaps matches TRBD1 (7 bases). The TCR was taken from a middle-aged woman in good health. The sample comprised blood. CDR3 loop: CASSGGTDNEQFF. In DNA form, the CDR3 reads TGTGCCAGCAGCGGGGGGACAGACAATGAGCAGTTCTTC.